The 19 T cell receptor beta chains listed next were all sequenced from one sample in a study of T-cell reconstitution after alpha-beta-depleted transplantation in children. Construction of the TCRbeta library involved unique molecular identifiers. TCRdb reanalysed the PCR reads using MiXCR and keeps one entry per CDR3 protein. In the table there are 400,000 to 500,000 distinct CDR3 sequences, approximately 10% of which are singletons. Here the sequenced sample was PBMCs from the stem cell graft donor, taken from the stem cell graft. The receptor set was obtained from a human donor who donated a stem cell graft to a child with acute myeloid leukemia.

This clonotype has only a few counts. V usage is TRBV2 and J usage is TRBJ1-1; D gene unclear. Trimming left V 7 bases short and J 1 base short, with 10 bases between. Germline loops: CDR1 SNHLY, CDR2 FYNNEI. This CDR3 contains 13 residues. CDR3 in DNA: TGTGCCAGCAATATAATCCGGAACACTGAAGCTTTCTTT. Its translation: CASNIIRNTEAFF.

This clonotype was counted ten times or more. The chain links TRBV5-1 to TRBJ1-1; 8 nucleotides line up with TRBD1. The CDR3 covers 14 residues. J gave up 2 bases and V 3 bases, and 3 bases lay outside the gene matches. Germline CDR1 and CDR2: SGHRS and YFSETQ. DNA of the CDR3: TGCGCCAGCAGCTCAGGGGGCCGAAACACTGAAGCTTTCTTT. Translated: CASSSGGRNTEAFF.

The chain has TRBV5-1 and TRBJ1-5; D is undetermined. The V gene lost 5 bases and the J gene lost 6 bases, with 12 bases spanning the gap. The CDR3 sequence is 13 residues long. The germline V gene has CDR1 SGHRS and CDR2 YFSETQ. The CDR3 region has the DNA TGCGCCAGCAGTGGAGATGAGGGTCAGCCCCAGCATTTT. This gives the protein CASSGDEGQPQHF.

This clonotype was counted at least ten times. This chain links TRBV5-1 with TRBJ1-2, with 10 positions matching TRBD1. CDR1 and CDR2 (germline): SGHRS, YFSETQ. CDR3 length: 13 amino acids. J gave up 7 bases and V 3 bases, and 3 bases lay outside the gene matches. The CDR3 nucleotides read TGCGCCAGCAGCTCGGGACAGGGGAGTGGCTACACCTTC. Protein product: CASSSGQGSGYTF.

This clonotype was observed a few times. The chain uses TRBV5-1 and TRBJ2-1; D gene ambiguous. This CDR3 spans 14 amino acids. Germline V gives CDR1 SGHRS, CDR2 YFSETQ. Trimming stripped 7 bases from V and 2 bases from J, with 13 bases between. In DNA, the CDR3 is TGCGCCAGCCGTCAGAGCCTTACCTACAATGAGCAGTTCTTC. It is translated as CASRQSLTYNEQFF. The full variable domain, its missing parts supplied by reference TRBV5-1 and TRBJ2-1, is KAGVTQTPRYLIKTRGQQVTLSCSPISGHRSVSWYQQTPGQGLQFLFEYFSETQRNKGNFPGRFSGRQFSNSRSEMNVSTLELGDSALYLCASRQSLTYNEQFFGPGTRLTVL.

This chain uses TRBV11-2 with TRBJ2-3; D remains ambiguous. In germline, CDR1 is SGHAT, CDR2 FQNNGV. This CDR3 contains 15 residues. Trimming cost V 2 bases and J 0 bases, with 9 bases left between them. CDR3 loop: CASSLLPTSTDTQYF. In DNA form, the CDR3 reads TGTGCCAGCAGCTTACTTCCAACTAGCACAGATACGCAGTATTTT. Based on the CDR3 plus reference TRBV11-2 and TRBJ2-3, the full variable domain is EAGVAQSPRYKIIEKRQSVAFWCNPISGHATLYWYQQILGQGPKLLIQFQNNGVVDDSQLPKDRFSAERLKGVDSTLKIQPAKLEDSAVYLCASSLLPTSTDTQYFGPGTRLTVL.

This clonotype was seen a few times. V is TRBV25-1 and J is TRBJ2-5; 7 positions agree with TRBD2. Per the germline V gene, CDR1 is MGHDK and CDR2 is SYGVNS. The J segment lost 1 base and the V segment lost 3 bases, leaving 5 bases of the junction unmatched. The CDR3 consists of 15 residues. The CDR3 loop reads CASSETSIFQETQYF. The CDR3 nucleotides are TGTGCCAGCAGTGAGACTAGCATTTTCCAAGAGACCCAGTACTTC. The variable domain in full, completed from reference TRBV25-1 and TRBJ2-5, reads EADIYQTPRYLVIGTGKKITLECSQTMGHDKMYWYQQDPGMELHLIHYSYGVNSTEKGDLSSESTVSRIRTEHFPLTLESARPSHTSQYLCASSETSIFQETQYFGPGTRLLVL.

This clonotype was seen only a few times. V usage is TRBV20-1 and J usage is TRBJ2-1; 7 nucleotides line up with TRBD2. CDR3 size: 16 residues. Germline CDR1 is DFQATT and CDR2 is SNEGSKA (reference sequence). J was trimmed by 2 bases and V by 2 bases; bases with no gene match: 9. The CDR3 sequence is CSARSPSGDPYNEQFF. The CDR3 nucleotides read TGCAGTGCTAGATCGCCTAGCGGAGATCCCTACAATGAGCAGTTCTTC.

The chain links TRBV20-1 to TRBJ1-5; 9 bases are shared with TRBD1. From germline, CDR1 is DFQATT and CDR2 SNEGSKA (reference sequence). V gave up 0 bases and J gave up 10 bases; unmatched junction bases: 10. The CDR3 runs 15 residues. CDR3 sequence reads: CSAREGRTGAGPQHF. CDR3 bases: TGCAGTGCTAGAGAGGGGCGGACAGGGGCCGGCCCCCAGCATTTT.

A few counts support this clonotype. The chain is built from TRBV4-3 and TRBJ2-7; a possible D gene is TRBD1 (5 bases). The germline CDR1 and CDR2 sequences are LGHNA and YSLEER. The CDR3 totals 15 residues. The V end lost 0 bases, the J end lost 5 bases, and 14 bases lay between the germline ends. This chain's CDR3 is CASSQEGVRLDEQYF. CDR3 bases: TGCGCCAGCAGCCAAGAAGGGGTCAGGCTGGACGAGCAGTACTTC.

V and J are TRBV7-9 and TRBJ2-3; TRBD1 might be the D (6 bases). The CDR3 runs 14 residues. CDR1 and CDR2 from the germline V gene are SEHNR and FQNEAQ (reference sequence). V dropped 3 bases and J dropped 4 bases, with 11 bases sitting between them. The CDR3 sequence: CASSFQGFADTQYF. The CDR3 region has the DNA TGTGCCAGCAGCTTCCAGGGGTTCGCAGATACGCAGTATTTT.

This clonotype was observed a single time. The CDR3 region is CAWSPQPGTQYF. The CDR3 bases are TGTGCCTGGAGTCCCCAACCTGGCACGCAGTATTTT. J is TRBJ2-3 and V is TRBV30; D unresolved. Germline CDR1 reads GTSNPN; CDR2 reads SVGIG (reference sequence). The CDR3 totals 12 residues. Trimming took 2 bases from V and 9 from J, leaving 12 bases between them.

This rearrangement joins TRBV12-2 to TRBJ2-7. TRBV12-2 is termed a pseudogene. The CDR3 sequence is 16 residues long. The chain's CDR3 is CASRLNRGQGCYEQYF. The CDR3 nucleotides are TGTGCAAGTCGCCTCAACCGTGGACAGGGCTGCTACGAGCAGTACTTC.

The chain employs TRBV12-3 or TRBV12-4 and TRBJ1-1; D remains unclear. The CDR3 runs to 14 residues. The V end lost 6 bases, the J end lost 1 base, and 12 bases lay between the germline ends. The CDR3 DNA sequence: TGTGCCAGCAGGGAGACCTCCCAGAACACTGAAGCTTTCTTT. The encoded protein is CASRETSQNTEAFF.

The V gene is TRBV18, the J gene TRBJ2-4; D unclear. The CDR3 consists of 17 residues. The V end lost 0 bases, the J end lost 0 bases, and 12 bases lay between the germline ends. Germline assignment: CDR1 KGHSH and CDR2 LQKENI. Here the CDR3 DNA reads TGTGCCAGCTCACCACCAGTCCAACTACTAGCCAAAAACATTCAGTACTTC. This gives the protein CASSPPVQLLAKNIQYF.

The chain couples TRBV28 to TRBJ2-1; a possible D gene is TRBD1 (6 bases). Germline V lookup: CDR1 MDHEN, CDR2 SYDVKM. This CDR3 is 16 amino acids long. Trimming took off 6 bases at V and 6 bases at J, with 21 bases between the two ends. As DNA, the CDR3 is TGTGCCAGCAGGCCACAAACAACAGGGACCGGCAATGAGCAGTTCTTC. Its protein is CASRPQTTGTGNEQFF.

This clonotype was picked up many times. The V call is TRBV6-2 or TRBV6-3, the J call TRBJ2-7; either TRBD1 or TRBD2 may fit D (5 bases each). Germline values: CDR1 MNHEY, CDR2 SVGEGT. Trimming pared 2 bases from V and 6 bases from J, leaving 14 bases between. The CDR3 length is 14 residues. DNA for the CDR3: TGTGCCAGCAGTTACCTTAGGGGAGTCGGCGAGCAGTACTTC. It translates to CASSYLRGVGEQYF.

CDR3 nucleotide sequence: TGTGCCAGCAGCTCCACGCCCCGTGGTGGGGGCGCCGCGAGGTATACGCAGTATTTT. Protein product: CASSSTPRGGGAARYTQYF. The chain uses TRBV11-2 and TRBJ2-3, with a possible D match to TRBD1 (6 bases). Between the trimmed V and J ends, which lost 4 bases and 7 bases, there was a span of 30 bases. This CDR3 is built from 19 residues. In germline, CDR1 is SGHAT, CDR2 FQNNGV.

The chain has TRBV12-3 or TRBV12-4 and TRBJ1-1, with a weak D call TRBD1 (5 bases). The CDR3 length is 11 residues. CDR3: CVGGGNTEAFF. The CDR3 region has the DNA TGTGTGGGCGGGGGGAACACTGAAGCTTTCTTT.